One and the same sample provided the 5 T cell receptor beta chains below, sequenced in a study of T cell repertoires in cytomegalovirus infection. From the reads, TCRdb called clonotypes with MiXCR, one entry per CDR3 protein. Of around 270,000 distinct CDR3 sequences listed, roughly 10% were seen once; the top ten hold about 16%. The source material was PBMCs. These TCRs come from a human donor in good health (CMV status not recorded). Some clones in this sample may be carry-over from other donors' samples.

Concerning this clonotype: A much larger clone differs from this one at a single base, so this may be a read error. This chain connects TRBV2 to TRBJ2-1; the D is unclear. Between the trimmed V and J ends, which lost 7 bases and 2 bases, there was a span of 3 bases. Germline CDR1 and CDR2: SNHLY and FYNNEI. The CDR3 runs to 11 residues. The CDR3: CASNAYNEQFF. CDR3 sequence (DNA): TGTGCCAGCAATGCCTACAATGAGCAGTTCTTC. Looking up the rest from reference TRBV2 and TRBJ2-1 gives the full variable domain: EPEVTQTPSHQVTQMGQEVILRCVPISNHLYFYWYRQILGQKVEFLVSFYNNEISEKSEIFDDQFSVERPDGSNFTLKIRSTKLEDSAMYFCASNAYNEQFFGPGTRLTVL.

In its sample, this clonotype was seen a few times. V is TRBV29-1 and J is TRBJ2-5, with no clear D. CDR1 SQVTM and CDR2 ANQGSEA come from the germline V gene. The germline V and J ends were trimmed by 7 bases and 2 bases, with 14 bases remaining between them. The CDR3 runs to 13 residues. The CDR3 nucleotides read TGCAGCGCCCCTGGGTTAGGGCAAGAGACCCAGTACTTC. This translates into CSAPGLGQETQYF.

Many counts were recorded for this clonotype. The genes are TRBV4-3 and TRBJ2-7; D is uncertain. This CDR3 has 16 amino acids. Germline V lookup: CDR1 LGHNA, CDR2 YSLEER. V was cut by 1 base and J by 2 bases, with 15 bases left in between. CDR3 in DNA: TGCGCCAGCAGCCAAGGATTAAGTCAGACGACCTACGAGCAGTACTTC. This gives the protein CASSQGLSQTTYEQYF.

This chain links TRBV28 with TRBJ1-5; no clear D. The V end lost 5 bases, the J end lost 6 bases, and 8 bases lay between the germline ends. The CDR3 is 12 amino acids. CDR1 is MDHEN and CDR2 is SYDVKM in the germline V gene. CDR3 sequence reads: CASSRRGQPQHF. CDR3 nucleotides: TGTGCCAGCAGTAGACGGGGTCAGCCCCAGCATTTT.

This clonotype was seen many times. Here the CDR3 reads CASSSRDREETQYF. As DNA, the CDR3 is TGTGCCAGCAGCTCCCGGGACAGAGAAGAGACCCAGTACTTC. This sequence joins TRBV7-2 and TRBJ2-5; 7 nucleotides match TRBD1. The CDR3 totals 14 residues. J was trimmed by 3 bases and V by 4 bases; bases with no gene match: 5. Germline lookup yields CDR1 SGHTA and CDR2 FQGNSA.